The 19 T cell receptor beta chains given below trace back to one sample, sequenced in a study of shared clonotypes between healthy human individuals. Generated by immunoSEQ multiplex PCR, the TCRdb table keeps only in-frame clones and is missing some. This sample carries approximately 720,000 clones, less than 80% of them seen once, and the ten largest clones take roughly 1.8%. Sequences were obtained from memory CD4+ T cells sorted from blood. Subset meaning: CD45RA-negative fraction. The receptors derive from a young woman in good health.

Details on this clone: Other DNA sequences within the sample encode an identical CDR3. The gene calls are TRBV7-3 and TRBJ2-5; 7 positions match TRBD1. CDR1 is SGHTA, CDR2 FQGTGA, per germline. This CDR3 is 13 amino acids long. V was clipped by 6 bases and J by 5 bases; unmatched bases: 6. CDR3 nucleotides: TGTGCCAGCAGTTCAGGACAGGAGGAGACCCAGTACTTC. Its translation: CASSSGQEETQYF.

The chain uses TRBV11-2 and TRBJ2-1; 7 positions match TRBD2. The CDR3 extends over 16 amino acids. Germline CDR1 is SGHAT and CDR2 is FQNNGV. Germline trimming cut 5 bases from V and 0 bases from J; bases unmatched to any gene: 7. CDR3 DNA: TGTGCCAGCAGCATAAGGACTAGAGCCTCCTACAATGAGCAGTTCTTC. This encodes CASSIRTRASYNEQFF.

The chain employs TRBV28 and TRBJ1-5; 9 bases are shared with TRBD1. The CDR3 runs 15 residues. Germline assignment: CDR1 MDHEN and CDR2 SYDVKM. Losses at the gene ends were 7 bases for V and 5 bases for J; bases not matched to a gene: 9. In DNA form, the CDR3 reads TGTGCCAGCACCTTAGGGGACAGGGCGTATCAGCCCCAGCATTTT. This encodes CASTLGDRAYQPQHF.

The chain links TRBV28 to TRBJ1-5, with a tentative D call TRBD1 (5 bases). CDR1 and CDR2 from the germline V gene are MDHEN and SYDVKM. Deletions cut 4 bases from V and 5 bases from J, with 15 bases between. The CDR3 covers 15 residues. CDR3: CASSWGGGTDQPQHF. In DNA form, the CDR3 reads TGTGCCAGCAGTTGGGGCGGCGGGACGGATCAGCCCCAGCATTTT.

CDR3 coding DNA: TGTGCCAGCAGGAAACCGGGACAAAACACCGGGGAGCTGTTTTTT. Amino acids: CASRKPGQNTGELFF. The chain has TRBV11-2 and TRBJ2-2; tentatively, D is TRBD1 (6 bases). The germline V gene has CDR1 SGHAT and CDR2 FQNNGV. The CDR3 covers 15 residues. V was clipped by 6 bases and J by 2 bases, with 13 bases between them.

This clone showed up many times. CDR3 region: CASSLNQGANYGYTF. Written as DNA, the CDR3 is TGTGCCAGCAGCTTGAATCAGGGGGCTAACTATGGCTACACCTTC. The chain employs TRBV11-2 and TRBJ1-2, with 7 bases lining up with TRBD1. From germline, CDR1 is SGHAT and CDR2 FQNNGV. The CDR3 is 15 residues long. Trimming removed 3 bases from V and 0 bases from J; junction bases left unmatched: 4.

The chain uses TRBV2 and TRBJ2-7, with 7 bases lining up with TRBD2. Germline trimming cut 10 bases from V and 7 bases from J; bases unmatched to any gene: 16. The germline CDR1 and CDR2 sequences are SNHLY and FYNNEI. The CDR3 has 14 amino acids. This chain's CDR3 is CATEGAGEAIEQYF. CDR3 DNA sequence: TGTGCCACCGAGGGTGCGGGAGAGGCGATAGAGCAGTACTTC.

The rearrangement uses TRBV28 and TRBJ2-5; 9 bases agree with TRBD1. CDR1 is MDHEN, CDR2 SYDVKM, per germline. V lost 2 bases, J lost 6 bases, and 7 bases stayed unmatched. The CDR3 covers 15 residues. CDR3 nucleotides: TGTGCCAGCAGTTTAATCACAGGGGGCTCACAGACCCAGTACTTC. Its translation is CASSLITGGSQTQYF.

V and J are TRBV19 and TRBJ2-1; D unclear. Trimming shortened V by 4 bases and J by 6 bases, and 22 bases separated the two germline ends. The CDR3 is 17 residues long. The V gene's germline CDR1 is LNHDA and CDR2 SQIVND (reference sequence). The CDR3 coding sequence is TGTGCCAGTAGTAGTACAGCAGGCGGAATACCTTTCAATGAGCAGTTCTTC. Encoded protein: CASSSTAGGIPFNEQFF.

CDR3 bases: TGTGCCAGCAGTGAAGCGCATGGGAGAGGGGGCACTGAAGCTTTCTTT. Translating it yields CASSEAHGRGGTEAFF. This rearrangement joins TRBV6-1 to TRBJ1-1; TRBD1 might be the D (6 bases). CDR3 length equals 16 residues. CDR1 and CDR2 (germline): MNHNS, SASEGT. The V end lost 0 bases, the J end lost 4 bases, and 15 bases lay between the germline ends.

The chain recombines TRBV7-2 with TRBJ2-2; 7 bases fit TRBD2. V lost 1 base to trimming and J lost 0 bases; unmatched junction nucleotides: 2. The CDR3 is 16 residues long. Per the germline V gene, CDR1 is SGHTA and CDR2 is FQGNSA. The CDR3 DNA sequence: TGTGCCAGCAGCTTAGGAGCGGGAACGAACACCGGGGAGCTGTTTTTT. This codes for CASSLGAGTNTGELFF.

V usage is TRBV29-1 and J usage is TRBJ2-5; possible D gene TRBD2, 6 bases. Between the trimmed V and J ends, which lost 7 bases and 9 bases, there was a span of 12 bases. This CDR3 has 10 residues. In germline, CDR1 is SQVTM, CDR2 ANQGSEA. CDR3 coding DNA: TGCAGCGCCGAGTCGGGGGCCCAGTACTTC. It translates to CSAESGAQYF.

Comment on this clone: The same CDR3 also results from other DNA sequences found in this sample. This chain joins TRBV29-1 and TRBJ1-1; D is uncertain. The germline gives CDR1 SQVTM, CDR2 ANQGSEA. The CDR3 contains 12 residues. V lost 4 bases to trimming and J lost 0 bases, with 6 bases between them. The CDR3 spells CSVGLMNTEAFF. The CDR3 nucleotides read TGCAGCGTTGGACTGATGAACACTGAAGCTTTCTTT.

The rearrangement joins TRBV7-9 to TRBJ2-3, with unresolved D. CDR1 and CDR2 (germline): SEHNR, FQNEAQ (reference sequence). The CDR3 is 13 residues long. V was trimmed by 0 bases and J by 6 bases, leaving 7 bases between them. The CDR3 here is CASSLARLDTQYF. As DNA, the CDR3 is TGTGCCAGCAGCTTAGCGCGGTTGGATACGCAGTATTTT.

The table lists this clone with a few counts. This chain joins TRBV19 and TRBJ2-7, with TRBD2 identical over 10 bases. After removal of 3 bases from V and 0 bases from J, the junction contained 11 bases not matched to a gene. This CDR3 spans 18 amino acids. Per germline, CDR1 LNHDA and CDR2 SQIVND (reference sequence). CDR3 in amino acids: CASSMSIGLAEGSYEQYF. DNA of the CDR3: TGTGCCAGTAGTATGTCTATAGGACTAGCGGAGGGCTCCTACGAGCAGTACTTC.

CDR3 sequence (DNA): TGTGCCAGCAGTTTATCCCGGAAAGGGGTTGGAGGCTACACCTTC. Amino acid sequence: CASSLSRKGVGGYTF. The chain recombines TRBV28 with TRBJ1-2, with D possibly TRBD1 on 5 matching bases. Per the germline V gene, CDR1 is MDHEN and CDR2 is SYDVKM. The length of the CDR3 is 15 residues. The V end lost 1 base, the J end lost 8 bases, and 17 bases lay between the germline ends.

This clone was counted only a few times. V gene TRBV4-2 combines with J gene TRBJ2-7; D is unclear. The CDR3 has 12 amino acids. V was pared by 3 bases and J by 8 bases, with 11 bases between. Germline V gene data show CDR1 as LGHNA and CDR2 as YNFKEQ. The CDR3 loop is CASSHRLDQQYF. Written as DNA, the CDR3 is TGTGCCAGCAGCCACAGATTGGACCAGCAGTACTTC.

Here the CDR3 reads CASSRTGVETQYF. In DNA form, the CDR3 reads TGCGCCAGCAGCCGCACGGGAGTAGAGACCCAGTACTTC. J is TRBJ2-5 and V is TRBV4-1; tentatively, D is TRBD2 (6 bases). The CDR3 totals 13 residues. Germline CDR1 reads MGHRA; CDR2 reads YSYEKL. V lost 4 bases and J 4 bases, leaving 10 bases between the germline ends.

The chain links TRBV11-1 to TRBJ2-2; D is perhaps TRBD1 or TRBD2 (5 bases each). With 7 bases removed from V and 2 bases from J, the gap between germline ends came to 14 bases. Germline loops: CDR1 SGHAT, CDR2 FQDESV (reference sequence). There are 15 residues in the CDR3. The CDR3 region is CASILGDLNTGELFF. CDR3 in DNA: TGTGCCAGCATCTTGGGGGACCTTAACACCGGGGAGCTGTTTTTT.